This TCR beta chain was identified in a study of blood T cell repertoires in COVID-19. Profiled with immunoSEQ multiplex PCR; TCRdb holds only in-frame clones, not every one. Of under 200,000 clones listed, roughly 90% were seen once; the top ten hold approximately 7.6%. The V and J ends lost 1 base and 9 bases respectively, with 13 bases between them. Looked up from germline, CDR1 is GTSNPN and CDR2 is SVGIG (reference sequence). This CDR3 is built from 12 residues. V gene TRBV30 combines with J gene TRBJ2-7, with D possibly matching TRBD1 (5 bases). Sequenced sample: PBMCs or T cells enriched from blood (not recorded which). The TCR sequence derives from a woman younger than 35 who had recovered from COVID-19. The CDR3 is CAWSGGLTAQYF. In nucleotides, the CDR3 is TGTGCCTGGAGTGGGGGCTTGACAGCGCAGTACTTC.